These 18 T cell receptor beta chains were all obtained from the same sample, sequenced in a study of Graves' ophthalmopathy and Graves' hyperthyroidism. Amplified TCR beta CDR3 regions were obtained using RNA transcripts as template. HTBI-primed RT-PCR formed the first round, and a multiplex PCR formed the second. From the multiplex PCR reads, TCRdb called clonotypes with MiXCR, one entry per CDR3 protein. The sample contains over a million distinct CDR3 sequences, 36% of which appear only once. Sequencing input: peripheral blood or thyroid tissue (not recorded which). The receptors here all came from an adult man with Graves' hyperthyroidism.

The rearrangement links TRBV4-3 to TRBJ2-7; D is uncertain. The CDR3 is made up of 15 amino acids. V lost 0 bases to trimming and J lost 6 bases, with 15 bases between them. The germline V gene has CDR1 LGHNA and CDR2 YSLEER. As DNA, the CDR3 is TGCGCCAGCAGCCAAGAGCTCGGCGGCCCAGCCGAGCAGTACTTC. This sequence encodes CASSQELGGPAEQYF.

Ten or more counts support this clonotype. In DNA, the CDR3 is TGTGCCAGCAGCTTAGTCGTCGGGGCCACCTCACAAGAGACCCAGTACTTC. Amino acids: CASSLVVGATSQETQYF. The chain links TRBV7-2 to TRBJ2-5; the D gene could be TRBD1 or TRBD2 (5 bases each). V lost 1 base and J lost 2, with 17 bases in between. Germline V gives CDR1 SGHTA, CDR2 FQGNSA. This CDR3 has 17 amino acids.

V gene TRBV29-1 combines with J gene TRBJ2-1, with TRBD1 matching 7 bases. Germline values: CDR1 SQVTM, CDR2 ANQGSEA. V was pared by 7 bases and J by 7 bases, with 16 bases of the junction left unmatched. The CDR3 totals 15 residues. CDR3 residues: CSDEHRDRERNEQFF. The CDR3 bases are TGCAGCGACGAGCACCGAGACAGGGAAAGAAATGAGCAGTTCTTC.

As to this clonotype: This may arise from a read error, as a much more abundant clone is one base away. The rearrangement joins TRBV4-1 to TRBJ2-7, with D possibly matching TRBD2 (5 bases). Germline assignment: CDR1 MGHRA and CDR2 YSYEKL. The CDR3 length is 14 residues. Trimming shortened V by 4 bases and J by 3 bases, and 13 bases separated the two germline ends. The CDR3 here is CASSRSRGYYEQYF. In DNA, the CDR3 is TGCGCCAGCAGCCGCAGCCGGGGATACTACGAGCAGTACTTC.

The chain uses TRBV7-6 and TRBJ2-7; D is possibly TRBD1 (6 bases). V was trimmed by 1 base and J by 6 bases, leaving 13 bases between them. Germline CDR1 SGHVS, CDR2 FNYEAQ. The CDR3 has 14 amino acids. As DNA, the CDR3 is TGTGCCAGCAGCTTAGACGGGACAAAGGGCGAGCAGTACTTC. Amino acid sequence: CASSLDGTKGEQYF.

The chain links TRBV7-9 to TRBJ2-6; D is ambiguous. Trimming removed 5 bases from V and 11 bases from J, with 10 bases in between. The CDR3 is 12 amino acids. Germline lookup yields CDR1 SEHNR and CDR2 FQNEAQ (reference sequence). The CDR3 reads CASSPTQYVLTF. The CDR3 DNA reads as TGTGCCAGCAGCCCGACCCAATACGTCCTGACTTTC.

The rearrangement joins TRBV7-6 to TRBJ1-1, with no clear D. This CDR3 has 12 residues. With 6 bases removed from V and 5 bases from J, the gap between germline ends came to 10 bases. Germline V gene sequence: CDR1 SGHVS, CDR2 FNYEAQ. The DNA of the CDR3 is TGTGCCAGCAGATCCCGGGAGACTGAAGCTTTCTTT. Translation: CASRSRETEAFF.

Comments on this clonotype: Since a much larger clone is just one base distant, this may be a read error. This chain links TRBV7-2 with TRBJ2-5, with TRBD1 matching over 7 bases. CDR3 length: 13 amino acids. Germline CDR1 and CDR2: SGHTA and FQGNSA. The ends lost 5 bases at V and 9 bases at J; junction bases unmatched: 9. CDR3 nucleotide sequence: TGTGCCAGCAGCGCACAGGGGTGCGGGCCCCAGTACTTC. As protein: CASSAQGCGPQYF.

This clonotype was seen only a few times. The rearrangement joins TRBV5-1 to TRBJ2-7; D call uncertain. The CDR3 spans 16 residues. Germline V gives CDR1 SGHRS, CDR2 YFSETQ. V shed 0 bases and J shed 5 bases, with 18 bases lying between them. This CDR3 reads CASSLAERQVKDEQYF. CDR3 coding DNA: TGCGCCAGCAGCTTGGCCGAGAGGCAGGTTAAAGACGAGCAGTACTTC.

In its sample, this clonotype was seen many times. V gene TRBV20-1 combines with J gene TRBJ1-1; a possible D gene is TRBD1 (5 bases). V was shortened by 1 base and J by 4 bases, with 13 bases between the two germline ends. The CDR3 length is 14 residues. Germline V CDR1 and CDR2: DFQATT, SNEGSKA (reference sequence). The CDR3, as DNA: TGCAGTGCTAGAGGGGTCAAGGGACGCACTGAAGCTTTCTTT. It translates to CSARGVKGRTEAFF.

V and J are TRBV12-3 or TRBV12-4 and TRBJ2-2; no clear D. V was pared by 5 bases and J by 6 bases, with 10 bases between. The CDR3 spans 13 residues. The CDR3 reads CASSAVSAGELFF. DNA of the CDR3: TGTGCCAGCAGTGCCGTTTCAGCCGGGGAGCTGTTTTTT.

This clonotype was seen a handful of times. The chain uses TRBV4-1 and TRBJ1-4; D remains ambiguous. The CDR3 contains 15 residues. Between the trimmed V and J ends, which lost 1 base and 8 bases, there was a span of 14 bases. CDR1 MGHRA and CDR2 YSYEKL come from the germline V gene. The CDR3 protein is CASSQVPATGEKLFF. Here the CDR3 DNA reads TGCGCCAGCAGCCAAGTTCCGGCGACGGGCGAAAAACTGTTTTTT.

V is TRBV20-1 and J is TRBJ2-7; D is possibly TRBD2 (5 bases). Per germline, CDR1 DFQATT and CDR2 SNEGSKA (reference sequence). The CDR3 covers 15 residues. Trimming removed 1 base from V and 4 bases from J, with 17 bases in between. CDR3 amino acids: CSARGTRTLPYEQYF. The CDR3 DNA sequence: TGCAGTGCTAGAGGGACTCGAACATTACCGTACGAGCAGTACTTC.

This clonotype was recorded many times. The CDR3 region is CARAAGGMRTEAFF. The CDR3 bases are TGCGCCAGGGCGGCAGGGGGGATGAGAACTGAAGCTTTCTTT. The gene calls are TRBV5-1 and TRBJ1-1; 7 bases match TRBD1. Germline assignment: CDR1 SGHRS and CDR2 YFSETQ. This CDR3 has 14 residues. Unmatched junction bases numbered 12, after V lost 8 bases and J lost 5 bases.

This clonotype was counted ten times or more. The chain combines TRBV10-3 with TRBJ1-2; D unresolved. The CDR3 consists of 15 residues. V lost 0 bases and J lost 4, with 12 bases in between. Germline V gives CDR1 ENHRY, CDR2 SYGVKD. The CDR3 is CAISESLSGSYGYTF. The DNA for the CDR3 is TGTGCCATCAGTGAGTCGCTCTCGGGAAGCTATGGCTACACCTTC.

V is TRBV5-8 and J is TRBJ1-5, with D possibly TRBD1 on 6 matching bases. The CDR3 is 16 amino acids. The germline V gene has CDR1 SGHTS and CDR2 YDEGEE. Trimming pared 1 base from V and 3 bases from J, leaving 14 bases between. For the CDR3, the DNA is TGTGCCAGCAGCTTGTCGATAGGACAGATCAATCAGCCCCAGCATTTT. It translates to CASSLSIGQINQPQHF.

As concerns this clonotype: A much larger clone is a single base away; this may be a read error. CDR3 coding DNA: TGTGCCAGCAGCTCCAGGACTAGCGGGAGCTCCTACGAGCAGTTCTTC. Protein: CASSSRTSGSSYEQFF. The chain uses TRBV7-2 and TRBJ2-1; 13 bases agree with TRBD2. The CDR3 runs 16 residues. V shed 4 bases and J 10 bases; nucleotides not matched to a gene: 10. Germline V lookup: CDR1 SGHTA, CDR2 FQGNSA.

This clonotype was recorded at least ten times. The chain recombines TRBV5-1 with TRBJ1-1; 11 bases line up with TRBD1. The CDR3 length is 15 residues. V dropped 4 bases and J dropped 5; count of bases not matched to a gene: 7. Germline CDR1 is SGHRS and CDR2 is YFSETQ. CDR3 protein: CASSTDRGRVTEAFF. CDR3 bases: TGCGCCAGCAGCACGGACAGGGGGCGGGTTACTGAAGCTTTCTTT.